The next 11 T cell receptor beta chains were all read from a single sample in a study of control samples from healthy donors and cancer patients. Assay: immunoSEQ multiplex PCR; the TCRdb copy retains only in-frame clones and omits some. This table has roughly 450,000 clones, 90% appearing once. The sequenced sample was PBMCs. Source of these receptors: a man in his forties with head and neck cancer.

This clone occurred a few times. The chain joins TRBV6-2 or TRBV6-3 to TRBJ1-5, with D tentatively TRBD1 (5 bases). The CDR3 runs 15 residues. Looked up from germline, CDR1 is MNHEY and CDR2 is SVGEGT. Trimming left V 6 bases short and J 10 bases short, with 22 bases between. The CDR3 loop is CASSTRGYPGEPQHF. In nucleotides, the CDR3 is TGTGCCAGCAGCACAAGAGGATACCCGGGGGAACCCCAGCATTTT.

V and J are TRBV12-3 or TRBV12-4 and TRBJ1-2; D not resolved. This CDR3 has 13 amino acids. Trimming pared 3 bases from V and 8 bases from J, leaving 13 bases between. The chain's CDR3 is CASSFARERGYTF. CDR3 DNA sequence: TGTGCCAGCAGTTTCGCTAGGGAGAGAGGCTACACCTTC.

The chain uses TRBV5-1 and TRBJ2-5; D unresolved. The CDR3 runs to 13 residues. Germline V CDR1 and CDR2: SGHRS, YFSETQ. V was cut by 0 bases and J by 4 bases, with 7 bases left in between. The CDR3 reads CASSLGAAETQYF. In DNA, the CDR3 is TGCGCCAGCAGCTTGGGGGCAGCAGAGACCCAGTACTTC.

This rearrangement joins TRBV18 to TRBJ2-7; no definite D call. The CDR3 contains 12 residues. Trimming took off 6 bases at V and 6 bases at J, with 12 bases between the two ends. CDR1 is KGHSH and CDR2 is LQKENI in the germline V gene. CDR3 residues: CASSPPESEQYF. As DNA, the CDR3 is TGTGCCAGCTCCCCCCCCGAGAGCGAGCAGTACTTC.

This clone came up once. The chain carries TRBV7-2 and TRBJ2-1; D gene uncertain. The length of the CDR3 is 12 residues. Germline V gives CDR1 SGHTA, CDR2 FQGNSA. The ends were cut back, 1 base at V and 9 bases at J, with 7 bases in the middle. CDR3: CASSLEFSEQFF. CDR3 bases: TGTGCCAGCAGCTTAGAATTCAGTGAGCAGTTCTTC.

This chain connects TRBV28 to TRBJ2-3; TRBD2 is a possible D gene (6 bases). The V gene's germline CDR1 is MDHEN and CDR2 SYDVKM. The CDR3 contains 17 residues. The V and J ends lost 4 bases and 2 bases respectively, with 19 bases between them. This chain's CDR3 is CASSSSGDWKLTDTQYF. Here the CDR3 DNA reads TGTGCCAGCAGTTCCTCGGGAGACTGGAAACTCACAGATACGCAGTATTTT.

V usage is TRBV9 and J usage is TRBJ2-3; D gene ambiguous. Trimming stripped 0 bases from V and 3 bases from J, with 14 bases between. Germline CDR1 and CDR2: SGDLS and YYNGEE. The CDR3 consists of 16 residues. CDR3: CASSVGRSALTDTQYF. The CDR3 region has the DNA TGTGCCAGCAGCGTAGGAAGGTCAGCCTTGACAGATACGCAGTATTTT. The full variable domain, its missing parts supplied by reference TRBV9 and TRBJ2-3, is DSGVTQTPKHLITATGQRVTLRCSPRSGDLSVYWYQQSLDQGLQFLIQYYNGEERAKGNILERFSAQQFPDLHSELNLSSLELGDSALYFCASSVGRSALTDTQYFGPGTRLTVL.

This clone occurred a few times. The V and J genes are TRBV30 and TRBJ2-1, with 7 bases that match TRBD2. This CDR3 is 17 amino acids long. Trimming cost V 0 bases and J 4 bases; bases outside gene matches: 12. From germline, CDR1 is GTSNPN and CDR2 SVGIG (reference sequence). CDR3 sequence: CAWSVVLTGAGYNEQFF. In DNA form, the CDR3 reads TGTGCCTGGAGTGTTGTACTTACGGGAGCGGGATACAATGAGCAGTTCTTC. Full variable domain (missing parts from reference TRBV30 and TRBJ2-1): SQTIHQWPATLVQPVGSPLSLECTVEGTSNPNLYWYRQAAGRGLQLLFYSVGIGQISSEVPQNLSASRPQDRQFILSSKKLLLSDSGFYLCAWSVVLTGAGYNEQFFGPGTRLTVL.

This chain uses TRBV11-2 with TRBJ1-2; no clear D. Germline assignment: CDR1 SGHAT and CDR2 FQNNGV. The CDR3 runs 11 residues. V lost 6 bases to trimming and J lost 7 bases, with 9 bases between them. For the CDR3, the DNA is TGTGCCAGCAGGCCAAGGACTGGCTACACCTTC. Translation: CASRPRTGYTF.

This clone was counted between two and nine times. J is TRBJ1-6 and V is TRBV5-1; the D is unclear. CDR1 and CDR2 from the germline V gene are SGHRS and YFSETQ. V was trimmed by 2 bases and J by 8 bases, leaving 11 bases between them. The length of the CDR3 is 14 residues. Here the CDR3 reads CASSFGFPYSPLHF. The CDR3 region has the DNA TGCGCCAGCAGCTTCGGGTTCCCGTATTCACCCCTCCACTTT.

The chain couples TRBV19 to TRBJ1-5; 9 bases line up with TRBD1. This CDR3 is 18 amino acids long. With 3 bases clipped from V and 0 bases from J, the junction kept 9 bases outside the gene matches. CDR1 LNHDA and CDR2 SQIVND come from the germline V gene (reference sequence). For the CDR3, the DNA is TGTGCCAGTAGTATGGCGTGGACAGGGGATTATAGCAATCAGCCCCAGCATTTT. Its protein product is CASSMAWTGDYSNQPQHF. The variable domain in full, with the rest retrieved from reference TRBV19 and TRBJ1-5, is DGGITQSPKYLFRKEGQNVTLSCEQNLNHDAMYWYRQDPGQGLRLIYYSQIVNDFQKGDIAEGYSVSREKKESFPLTVTSAQKNPTAFYLCASSMAWTGDYSNQPQHFGDGTRLSIL.